This TCR beta chain was sequenced during a study of radiation and T cells in renal cell carcinoma. There are 14 residues in the CDR3. CDR1 is SGHDT, CDR2 YYEEEE, per germline. Repertoires were generated with immunoSEQ multiplex PCR, while TCRdb's copy carries only in-frame clones and drops some. The data contain 50,000 to 75,000 clones, roughly 79% of them singletons. Findings and caveats of the study: From baseline, blood top tumor clonotypes peaked at 2 weeks post-radiation.

Time point meaning: baseline pretreatment blood. Described treatment: 15 Gy SBRT to primary tumor, nephrectomy 4 weeks later. Serial blood draws occurred at baseline and 2 and 4 weeks post-SBRT. As for this clone: Its antigen is as yet unknown. Compared with germline, one end of the junction differs, possibly owing to a read error.

This specimen was blood, taken from a patient whose treatment included radiotherapy and nephrectomy. This chain uses TRBV5-6 with TRBJ1-1; 11 bases are a match to TRBD1. The TCR sequence derives from a man between 60 and 75 years old with renal cell carcinoma. CDR3 coding DNA: TGTGCCAGCAGCCCTACCGGAGGGGACAGGGGGTTTATCTTT. Its protein is CASSPTGGDRGFIF.